The present T cell receptor beta chain was sequenced within a study of blood T cell repertoires in COVID-19. About the study: COVID-19 samples from acute and convalescent phases originated in the United States, Italy and Spain. The analysed material was cDNA or gDNA that came from T cells, B-cell-depleted T cells, or PBMCs.

Data came from immunoSEQ multiplex PCR; TCRdb stores just in-frame clones and leaves some out. The table shows 60,000 to 90,000 clones, with approximately 84% occurring only once. This clonotype was sampled from a man in his 60s with active or convalescent COVID-19. Specimen: peripheral blood.

The CDR3 is CASTFSGGPGYIQYF. The CDR3, as DNA: TGTGCCAGCACGTTTAGCGGGGGCCCTGGGTACATTCAGTACTTC. The chain joins TRBV27 to TRBJ2-4, with 9 bases aligning to TRBD2. CDR1 is MNHEY, CDR2 SMNVEV, per germline (reference sequence). The CDR3 consists of 15 residues. With 7 bases clipped from V and 8 bases from J, the junction kept 12 bases outside the gene matches.